This T cell receptor beta chain was documented in a study of shared clonotypes between healthy human individuals. The CDR3 length is 15 residues. The J segment lost 1 base and the V segment lost 4 bases, leaving 2 bases of the junction unmatched. Germline V lookup: CDR1 SGHKS, CDR2 YYEKEE (reference sequence). At a deep level, the assay was run. The data were produced by immunoSEQ multiplex PCR, yet TCRdb's version contains in-frame clones alone and is incomplete. The sample carries 800,000 or so clones, around 96% recorded once. Terminally differentiated effector memory CD45RA+ cells were excluded from the naive CD8 cells, which were CD45RO-negative and positively selected for CCR7.

The sequenced sample was naive CD8+ T cells sorted from blood. The TCR comes from a man aged 25-45 years in good health. This chain connects TRBV5-5 to TRBJ2-5; 12 nucleotides match TRBD2. This chain's CDR3 is CASSQGLAGQETQYF. The CDR3 bases are TGTGCCAGCAGCCAGGGACTAGCGGGCCAAGAGACCCAGTACTTC.